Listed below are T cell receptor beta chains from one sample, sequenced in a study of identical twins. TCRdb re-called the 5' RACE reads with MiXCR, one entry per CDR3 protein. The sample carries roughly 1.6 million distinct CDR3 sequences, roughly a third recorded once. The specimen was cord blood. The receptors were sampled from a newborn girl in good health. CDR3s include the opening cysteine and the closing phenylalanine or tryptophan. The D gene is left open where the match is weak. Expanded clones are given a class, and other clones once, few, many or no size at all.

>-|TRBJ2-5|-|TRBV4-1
TGCGCCAGCAGCCAAGAATGGCGAAAAGAGACCCAGTACTTC
CASSQEWRKETQYF
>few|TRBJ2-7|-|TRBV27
TGTGCCAGCAGCCCCCGGCAGTTCTACGAGCAGTACTTC
CASSPRQFYEQYF
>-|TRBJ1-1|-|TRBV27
TGTGCCAGCAGTTTTAGCGCGAGTGGGTCTACTGAAGCTTTCTTT
CASSFSASGSTEAFF
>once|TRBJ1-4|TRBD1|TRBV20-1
TGCCGTGCTGGGAAAGGACAGGCAAGCCCTAATGAAAAACTGTTTTTT
CRAGKGQASPNEKLFF
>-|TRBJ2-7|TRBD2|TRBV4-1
TGCGCCAGCAGCCGATCGACTAGCGGGGGGTCTGCCGAGCAGTACTTC
CASSRSTSGGSAEQYF
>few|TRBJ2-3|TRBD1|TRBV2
TGTGCCAGCAGTGAGGGACAGGGGACCACAGATACGCAGTATTTT
CASSEGQGTTDTQYF
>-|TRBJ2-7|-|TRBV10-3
TGTGCCATCAGTGCGGCCAGGGGCCTCTACGAGCAGTACTTC
CAISAARGLYEQYF
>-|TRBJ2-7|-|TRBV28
TGTGCCAGCAAAGCCCAGGACTCTACCTACGAGCAGTACTTC
CASKAQDSTYEQYF
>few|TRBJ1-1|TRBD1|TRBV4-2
TGTGCCAGCAGCCAAGACGGGACAGGGGGCAGACCTGAAGCTTTCTTT
CASSQDGTGGRPEAFF
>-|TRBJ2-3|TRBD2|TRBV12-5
TGTGCTAGTGGTTCCGACGGACTAGTAACAGATACGCAGTATTTT
CASGSDGLVTDTQYF
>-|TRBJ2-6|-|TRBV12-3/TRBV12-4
TGTGCCAGCAGTCCTCAGGGTTCCTCTGGGGCCAACGTCCTGACTTTC
CASSPQGSSGANVLTF
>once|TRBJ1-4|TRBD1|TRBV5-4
TGTGCCAGCAGCAGGGCTTCTACAGGGGCCGTTAGTGAAAAACTGTTTTTT
CASSRASTGAVSEKLFF
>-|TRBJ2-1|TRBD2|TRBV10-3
TGTGCCATCAGTGCGGCGGGGGGGAGGTCCTACAATGAGCAGTTCTTC
CAISAAGGRSYNEQFF
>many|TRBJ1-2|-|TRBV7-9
TGTGCCAGCAGCCTCAAACCCATGGGGGGTGTCGGCTATGGCTACACCTTC
CASSLKPMGGVGYGYTF
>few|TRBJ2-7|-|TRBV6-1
TGTGCCAGCAGTGAAGCGAAGGGAACCTACGAGCAGTACTTC
CASSEAKGTYEQYF
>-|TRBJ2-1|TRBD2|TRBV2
TGTGCCAGCAGTGAGGCGCTAGCGGGGTACAATGAGCAGTTCTTC
CASSEALAGYNEQFF
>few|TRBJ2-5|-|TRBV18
TGTGCCAGCTCACCACCCGGGACCAAAGAGACCCAGTACTTC
CASSPPGTKETQYF
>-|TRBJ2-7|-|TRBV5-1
TGCGCCAGCAGCGCTCCCCGGACAGCCTTAAGCTCCTACGAGCAGTACTTC
CASSAPRTALSSYEQYF
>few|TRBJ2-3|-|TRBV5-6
TGTGCCAGCAGCTTGGGGATGGAGAGGACGCAGTATTTT
CASSLGMERTQYF
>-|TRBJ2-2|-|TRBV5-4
TGTGCCAGCAGCCCAAGGGCCTCGGCCGGGGAGCTGTTTTTT
CASSPRASAGELFF
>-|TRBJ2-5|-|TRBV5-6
TGTGCCAGCGGACAGCGGGGCCTCAATGAGCAGTACTTC
CASGQRGLNEQYF
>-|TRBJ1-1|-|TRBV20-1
TGCAGTGCTAGGGGCCGGGGATCCAACACTGAAGCTTTCTTT
CSARGRGSNTEAFF
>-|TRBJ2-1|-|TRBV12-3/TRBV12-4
TGTGCCAGCGGCCCCCCTAGCTCCTACAATGAGCAGTTCTTC
CASGPPSSYNEQFF
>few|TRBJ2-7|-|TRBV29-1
TGCAGCGTTGTCGAGGACTACGAGCAGTACTTC
CSVVEDYEQYF
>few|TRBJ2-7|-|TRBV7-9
TGTGCCAGCAGCTTATCCGAGGGGCCCCTCTACGAGCAGTACTTC
CASSLSEGPLYEQYF
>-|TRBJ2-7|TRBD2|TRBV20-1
TGCAGTGCTAGTCTCCCGGGACTAGCGGGAGTCTCCTACGAGCAGTACTTC
CSASLPGLAGVSYEQYF
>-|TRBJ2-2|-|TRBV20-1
TGCAGTGCTAGACCGTTTGCCGGGGAGCTGTTTTTT
CSARPFAGELFF